One sample yielded the 4 T cell receptor beta chains listed below, sequenced in a study of tumour-infiltrating T cells in Burkitt lymphoma. Produced via immunoSEQ multiplex PCR; TCRdb's table is partial and in-frame only. The sample contains about 13,000 clones, about 85% of which appear only once. The source material was tumor tissue. These receptors all come from a human donor with diffuse large B-cell lymphoma.

In regard to this clone: The same CDR3 arises from other DNA sequences in this sample as well. This rearrangement joins TRBV29-1 to TRBJ2-2, with D hard to call. Germline CDR1 reads SQVTM; CDR2 reads ANQGSEA. The ends were cut back, 6 bases at V and 0 bases at J, with 5 bases in the middle. The CDR3 loop spans 12 amino acids. CDR3 sequence reads: CSVQANTGELFF. In DNA form, the CDR3 reads TGCAGCGTCCAAGCGAACACCGGGGAGCTGTTTTTT.

This clone was found once. J is TRBJ1-4 and V is TRBV2; 7 bases match TRBD1. The CDR3 totals 14 residues. With 7 bases clipped from V and 7 bases from J, the junction kept 9 bases outside the gene matches. Germline V gene data show CDR1 as SNHLY and CDR2 as FYNNEI. The CDR3 spells CASKGTAGREKLFF. In DNA, the CDR3 is TGTGCCAGCAAAGGGACAGCGGGCCGTGAAAAACTGTTTTTT. The whole variable domain, filled in from reference TRBV2 and TRBJ1-4, reads EPEVTQTPSHQVTQMGQEVILRCVPISNHLYFYWYRQILGQKVEFLVSFYNNEISEKSEIFDDQFSVERPDGSNFTLKIRSTKLEDSAMYFCASKGTAGREKLFFGSGTQLSVL.

The genes are TRBV7-2 and TRBJ1-2; the match to TRBD1 covers 10 bases. The CDR3 spans 16 residues. Germline CDR1 reads SGHTA; CDR2 reads FQGNSA. With 4 bases clipped from V and 0 bases from J, the junction kept 5 bases outside the gene matches. This CDR3 is CASSWDRGGSNYGYTF. The DNA of the CDR3 is TGTGCCAGCAGCTGGGACAGGGGAGGTTCTAACTATGGCTACACCTTC.

This clone was seen a handful of times. Written as DNA, the CDR3 is TGTGCCAGCAGCCGTACTTTGACTGGGAATGAGCAGTTCTTC. It codes for CASSRTLTGNEQFF. The rearrangement links TRBV9 to TRBJ2-1; unclear D gene. There are 14 residues in the CDR3. Trimming took 4 bases from V and 7 from J, leaving 15 bases between them. Germline V gives CDR1 SGDLS, CDR2 YYNGEE.